These 17 T cell receptor beta chains were all obtained from the same sample, sequenced in a study of CD8+CD57+ T cells in acquired aplastic anemia. By flow cytometry, patients selected for sequencing had shown an expansion of CD8+CD57+ cells. TCR beta VDJ combinations and CDR3 sequences were profiled from genomic DNA. From the reads, TCRdb called clonotypes with MiXCR, one entry per CDR3 protein. The sample lists under 250,000 distinct CDR3 sequences, more than 55% occurring once. Sequencing was performed on sorted CD4+, CD8+, or CD8+CD57+ T cells (not recorded which) from PBMCs. These receptors all come from a human donor with aplastic anemia.

This clonotype was observed a few times. The V and J genes are TRBV20-1 and TRBJ2-7; a possible D gene is TRBD2 (5 bases). The CDR3 runs to 11 residues. V dropped 6 bases and J dropped 9 bases, with 15 bases sitting between them. Germline values: CDR1 DFQATT, CDR2 SNEGSKA (reference sequence). CDR3 protein: CSAKREMAQYF. The CDR3, as DNA: TGCAGTGCGAAACGGGAAATGGCGCAGTACTTC.

V and J are TRBV2 and TRBJ1-6; D may be TRBD1 (5 bases). The CDR3 is made up of 15 amino acids. The V gene's germline CDR1 is SNHLY and CDR2 FYNNEI. V was clipped by 6 bases and J by 10 bases, with 19 bases between them. The CDR3, as DNA: TGTGCCAGCAGCCAGCAGGGCGGTAGAGGATCACCCCTCCACTTT. It translates to CASSQQGGRGSPLHF.

The genes are TRBV5-5 and TRBJ2-7; the D is unclear. The germline gives CDR1 SGHKS, CDR2 YYEKEE (reference sequence). Deletions cut 0 bases from V and 0 bases from J, with 7 bases between. This CDR3 is 14 amino acids long. Here the CDR3 reads CASSLASLSYEQYF. CDR3 DNA: TGTGCCAGCAGCTTGGCCTCCCTCTCCTACGAGCAGTACTTC.

This chain uses TRBV7-2 with TRBJ1-2; D gene uncertain. Germline assignment: CDR1 SGHTA and CDR2 FQGNSA. Trimming cost V 1 base and J 8 bases, with 11 bases left between them. The CDR3 loop spans 13 amino acids. DNA for the CDR3: TGTGCCAGCAGCTTAGGGATGGTCCCCGGCTACACCTTC. Translating gives CASSLGMVPGYTF.

The V and J genes are TRBV19 and TRBJ2-1; 8 bases map to TRBD2. The CDR3 runs to 14 residues. Per germline, CDR1 LNHDA and CDR2 SQIVND (reference sequence). Losses at the gene ends were 5 bases for V and 4 bases for J; bases not matched to a gene: 4. The CDR3 loop reads CASSGPGGYNEQFF. CDR3 coding DNA: TGTGCCAGTAGTGGGCCGGGAGGGTACAATGAGCAGTTCTTC.

J is TRBJ2-3 and V is TRBV7-9, with 7 nucleotides matching TRBD1. The CDR3 loop spans 14 amino acids. Trimming took 5 bases from V and 4 from J; bases not matched to a gene: 6. Germline V CDR1 and CDR2: SEHNR, FQNEAQ (reference sequence). CDR3 sequence: CASSTGQEADTQYF. Written as DNA, the CDR3 is TGTGCCAGCAGCACAGGACAGGAGGCAGATACGCAGTATTTT. The complete variable domain, with remaining parts taken from reference TRBV7-9 and TRBJ2-3, reads DTGVSQNPRHKITKRGQNVTFRCDPISEHNRLYWYRQTLGQGPEFLTYFQNEAQLEKSRLLSDRFSAERPKGSFSTLEIQRTEQGDSAMYLCASSTGQEADTQYFGPGTRLTVL.

The V gene is TRBV5-6, the J gene TRBJ2-5; no reliable D call. CDR3 length: 16 amino acids. Germline V lookup: CDR1 SGHDT, CDR2 YYEEEE. Trimming shortened V by 1 base and J by 0 bases, and 13 bases separated the two germline ends. CDR3 protein: CASSLFGPQYQETQYF. The CDR3 DNA follows: TGTGCCAGCAGCTTGTTTGGACCCCAGTACCAAGAGACCCAGTACTTC.

The chain's CDR3 is CASSEPVGSYGYTF. For the CDR3, the DNA is TGTGCCAGCAGTGAGCCTGTAGGGAGCTATGGCTACACCTTC. J is TRBJ1-2 and V is TRBV6-6; D remains unclear. V gave up 5 bases and J gave up 4 bases, with 14 bases separating them. The length of the CDR3 is 14 residues. Looked up from germline, CDR1 is MNHNY and CDR2 is SVGAGI (reference sequence).

The rearrangement links TRBV24-1 to TRBJ2-1, with 10 bases lining up with TRBD2. CDR3 length equals 16 residues. The J segment lost 4 bases and the V segment lost 4 bases, leaving 6 bases of the junction unmatched. The germline gives CDR1 KGHDR, CDR2 SFDVKD. In DNA form, the CDR3 reads TGTGCCACCAGTGACCCGGGACTAGCGCTATACAATGAGCAGTTCTTC. Its protein product is CATSDPGLALYNEQFF.

J is TRBJ2-6 and V is TRBV9, with D unclear. Germline loops: CDR1 SGDLS, CDR2 YYNGEE. The length of the CDR3 is 13 residues. Trimming took 4 bases from V and 4 from J, leaving 6 bases between them. The CDR3 nucleotides are TGTGCCAGCAGCCCTCAGGGGGCCAACGTCCTGACTTTC. Its protein product is CASSPQGANVLTF.

The rearrangement links TRBV12-3 or TRBV12-4 to TRBJ2-3; D possibly matches TRBD1 or TRBD2 (5 bases each). V dropped 3 bases and J dropped 2 bases, with 9 bases sitting between them. CDR3 length: 14 amino acids. The CDR3 nucleotides are TGTGCCAGCAGTTTTTGGGGGACCACAGATACGCAGTATTTT. Translation gives CASSFWGTTDTQYF.

CDR3 region: CASRNIDIVYNEQFF. The CDR3 nucleotides are TGTGCCAGCAGGAACATCGACATTGTCTACAATGAGCAGTTCTTC. V gene TRBV7-9 combines with J gene TRBJ2-1, with D uncertain. CDR1 is SEHNR, CDR2 FQNEAQ, per germline (reference sequence). With 6 bases removed from V and 3 bases from J, the gap between germline ends came to 15 bases. This CDR3 comprises 15 residues.

This chain joins TRBV29-1 and TRBJ1-2; possibly TRBD1 for D (5 bases). Trimming left V 0 bases short and J 0 bases short, with 20 bases between. CDR3 size: 18 residues. Germline CDR1 SQVTM, CDR2 ANQGSEA. CDR3 nucleotides: TGCAGCGTTGAAGATGGGCGGGGGGACCCAGGCTCTAACTATGGCTACACCTTC. Translation gives CSVEDGRGDPGSNYGYTF.

The rearrangement uses TRBV9 and TRBJ1-1; D is possibly TRBD1 (5 bases). Looked up from germline, CDR1 is SGDLS and CDR2 is YYNGEE. Trimming shortened V by 4 bases and J by 4 bases, and 17 bases separated the two germline ends. The CDR3 has 15 residues. CDR3: CASSFRGRGGTEAFF. For the CDR3, the DNA is TGTGCCAGCAGCTTCCGGGGCCGGGGGGGCACTGAAGCTTTCTTT. Full variable domain (rest looked up from reference TRBV9 and TRBJ1-1): DSGVTQTPKHLITATGQRVTLRCSPRSGDLSVYWYQQSLDQGLQFLIQYYNGEERAKGNILERFSAQQFPDLHSELNLSSLELGDSALYFCASSFRGRGGTEAFFGQGTRLTVV.

The table lists this clonotype with a few counts. Here the CDR3 reads CSVDGTVYNEQFF. The CDR3 nucleotides are TGCAGCGTTGATGGGACAGTCTACAATGAGCAGTTCTTC. This chain joins TRBV29-1 and TRBJ2-1, with 7 bases aligning to TRBD1. The CDR3 covers 13 residues. CDR1 and CDR2 (germline): SQVTM, ANQGSEA. V lost 3 bases, J lost 3 bases, and 2 bases stayed unmatched.

V is TRBV7-9 and J is TRBJ1-2, with D possibly matching TRBD1 (5 bases). The CDR3 loop spans 15 amino acids. Trimming left V 5 bases short and J 6 bases short, with 19 bases between. Germline V gene sequence: CDR1 SEHNR, CDR2 FQNEAQ (reference sequence). The CDR3 DNA sequence: TGTGCCAGCAGCCATCCCAGGGAAGTGGTCGATGGCTACACCTTC. It translates to CASSHPREVVDGYTF.

The chain joins TRBV7-2 to TRBJ2-1, with TRBD2 matching 8 bases. CDR3 length: 14 residues. J gave up 8 bases and V 7 bases, and 10 bases lay outside the gene matches. Germline V gene sequence: CDR1 SGHTA, CDR2 FQGNSA. The CDR3 loop reads CASTQSSGGHEQFF. The CDR3 DNA reads as TGTGCCAGCACCCAGTCCAGCGGGGGTCATGAGCAGTTCTTC.